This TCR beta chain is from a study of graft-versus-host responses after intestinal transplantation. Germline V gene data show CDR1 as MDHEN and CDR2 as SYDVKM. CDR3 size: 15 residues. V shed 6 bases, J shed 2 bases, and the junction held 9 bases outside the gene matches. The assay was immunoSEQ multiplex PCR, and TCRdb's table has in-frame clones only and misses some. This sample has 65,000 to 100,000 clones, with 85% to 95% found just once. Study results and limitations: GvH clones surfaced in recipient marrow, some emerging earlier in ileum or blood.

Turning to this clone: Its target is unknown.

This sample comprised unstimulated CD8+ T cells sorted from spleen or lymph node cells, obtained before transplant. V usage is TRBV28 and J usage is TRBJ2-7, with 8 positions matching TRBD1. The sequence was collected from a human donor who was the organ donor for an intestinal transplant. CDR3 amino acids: CASSNGQGGTYEQYF. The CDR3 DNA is TGTGCCAGCAGCAATGGACAGGGCGGGACCTACGAGCAGTACTTC.